This is a list of T cell receptor beta chains from one sample in a study of blood T cell repertoires in COVID-19. Here immunoSEQ multiplex PCR was the method, and the copy in TCRdb shows in-frame clones only, minus some. The sample includes about 370,000 clones, more than 80% of them seen just once. The specimen sequenced was PBMCs or T cells enriched from blood (not recorded which). All receptors come from a young man who had recovered from COVID-19. Each CDR3 is given with its conserved first and last residue. Fields, in order: clone size, D gene, J gene, V gene, CDR3 protein, CDR3 DNA. D genes are given only for firm matches. Expanded clones get a size class; other rows say once, few or many, or leave the size out.

.	.	TRBJ2-4	TRBV25-1	CASSQTGIVKNIQYF	TGTGCCAGCAGCCAGACGGGGATAGTCAAAAACATTCAGTACTTC
.	.	TRBJ1-3	TRBV3-1/TRBV3-2	CASSQESGAGNTIYF	TGTGCCAGCAGCCAAGAGTCCGGGGCTGGAAACACCATATATTTT
.	.	TRBJ2-3	TRBV27	CASSTRSGTSTDTQYF	TGTGCCAGCAGTACCAGGAGCGGAACTAGCACAGATACGCAGTATTTT
.	TRBD2	TRBJ2-7	TRBV19	CASSVAGVVYEQYF	TGTGCCAGTAGTGTGGCGGGGGTGGTCTACGAGCAGTACTTC
.	.	TRBJ1-1	TRBV14	CASSPQGNTEAFF	TGTGCCAGCAGCCCACAGGGGAACACTGAAGCTTTCTTT
.	.	TRBJ2-1	TRBV6-5	CASRITRSSYNEQFF	TGTGCCAGCAGGATCACGAGAAGCTCCTACAATGAGCAGTTCTTC
few	TRBD2	TRBJ2-1	TRBV6-2/TRBV6-3	CASSQTSGYYNEQFF	TGTGCCAGCAGTCAGACTAGCGGATACTACAATGAGCAGTTCTTC
.	TRBD1	TRBJ2-1	TRBV5-1	CASSLLSGGFSYNEQFF	TGCGCCAGCAGCTTATTATCAGGGGGATTTTCCTACAATGAGCAGTTCTTC
.	.	TRBJ2-6	TRBV18	CASSPPAGANVLTF	TGTGCCAGCTCACCACCGGCCGGGGCCAACGTCCTGACTTTC
.	TRBD1	TRBJ1-1	TRBV7-2	CASSRQGAGGMNTEAFF	TGTGCCAGCAGCCGGCAGGGGGCAGGGGGTATGAACACTGAAGCTTTCTTT
.	TRBD2	TRBJ2-1	TRBV9	CASSPTSGYNEQFF	TGTGCCAGCAGCCCGACTAGCGGCTACAATGAGCAGTTCTTC
.	TRBD1	TRBJ1-5	TRBV7-9	CASSTGGNNQPQHF	TGTGCCAGCAGCACAGGGGGCAACAATCAGCCCCAGCATTTT
.	.	TRBJ1-2	TRBV14	CASSQVGEGYGYTF	TGTGCCAGCAGCCAAGTTGGAGAGGGCTATGGCTACACCTTC
.	TRBD2	TRBJ2-2	TRBV7-3	CASSAGGPTGELFF	TGTGCCAGCAGTGCGGGAGGGCCGACCGGGGAGCTGTTTTTT
.	TRBD2	TRBJ2-1	TRBV24-1	CATSETLAGGDDEQFF	TGTGCCACCAGTGAAACCCTAGCGGGAGGGGACGATGAGCAGTTCTTC
.	.	TRBJ1-2	TRBV6-5	CASSQGYGARGYTF	TGTGCCAGCAGCCAGGGGTACGGGGCGCGTGGCTACACCTTC
.	.	TRBJ1-2	TRBV25-1	CASSFDSYGYTF	TGTGCCAGCAGTTTTGACAGCTATGGCTACACCTTC
.	TRBD2	TRBJ2-1	TRBV6-2/TRBV6-3	CASSKGGLATIYNEQFF	TGTGCCAGCAGCAAAGGCGGACTAGCGACAATTTACAATGAGCAGTTCTTC
few	.	TRBJ2-7	TRBV6-5	CASSYQSDRNEQYF	TGTGCCAGCAGTTACCAAAGCGACAGGAACGAGCAGTACTTC
.	TRBD1	TRBJ2-7	TRBV6-5	CASSLRDRGYEQYF	TGTGCCAGCAGTCTAAGGGACAGGGGCTACGAGCAGTACTTC
.	TRBD1	TRBJ1-2	TRBV5-1	CASSPSGTAVYGYTF	TGCGCCAGCAGCCCATCCGGGACAGCAGTCTATGGCTACACCTTC
.	TRBD1	TRBJ2-7	TRBV6-1	CASSEAGQGGNEQYF	TGTGCCAGCAGCGAAGCTGGACAGGGGGGTAACGAGCAGTACTTC
.	.	TRBJ1-5	TRBV29-1	CSVLTGISNQPQHF	TGCAGCGTTCTTACAGGGATTTCTAATCAGCCCCAGCATTTT
.	TRBD2	TRBJ2-1	TRBV4-3	CASSQGLAGGGNEQFF	TGCGCCAGCAGCCAAGGACTAGCGGGAGGAGGAAATGAGCAGTTCTTC
.	.	TRBJ1-5	TRBV5-1	CASSLASGGGNQPQHF	TGCGCCAGCAGCTTGGCCAGTGGGGGAGGGAACCAGCCCCAGCATTTT
.	.	TRBJ2-2	TRBV19	CASSRGNTGELFF	TGTGCCAGTAGCAGGGGTAACACCGGGGAGCTGTTTTTT
.	.	TRBJ1-5	TRBV3-1/TRBV3-2	CASSQGALKPQHF	TGTGCCAGCAGCCAAGGGGCCCTAAAGCCCCAGCATTTT
.	TRBD2	TRBJ2-1	TRBV6-5	CASSSRGDEQFF	TGTGCCAGCAGTTCCCGGGGGGATGAGCAGTTCTTC
.	.	TRBJ2-1	TRBV7-2	CASSLTPEGYNEQFF	TGTGCCAGCAGCTTGACACCAGAGGGTTACAATGAGCAGTTCTTC
.	.	TRBJ1-5	TRBV12-3/TRBV12-4	CASGRGGQPQHF	TGTGCCAGCGGTAGGGGCGGACAGCCCCAGCATTTT
.	TRBD1	TRBJ1-2	TRBV9	CASSVGGGTDGYTF	TGTGCCAGCAGCGTAGGAGGGGGCACTGATGGCTACACCTTC
.	.	TRBJ2-7	TRBV23-1	CASSPPGFPCPYEQYF	TGCGCCAGCAGTCCCCCAGGGTTTCCTTGCCCCTACGAGCAGTACTTC
once	.	TRBJ2-3	TRBV11-3	CASSLGRGRTSTDTQYF	TGTGCCAGCAGCTTAGGGCGGGGCAGGACGTCGACAGATACGCAGTATTTT
.	.	TRBJ1-6	TRBV5-4	CASSSNNSPLHF	TGTGCCAGCAGCTCTAATAATTCACCCCTCCACTTT
.	.	TRBJ1-1	TRBV28	CASSFGGTEAFF	TGTGCCAGCAGTTTTGGGGGGACTGAAGCTTTCTTT
few	.	TRBJ1-1	TRBV7-9	CASSLSGSESSVFFIEAFF	TGTGCCAGCAGCTTAAGCGGTTCGGAGTCGTCAGTCTTTTTTATTGAAGCTTTCTTT
few	.	TRBJ2-7	TRBV7-6	CASSVGQSYEQYF	TGTGCCAGCAGCGTAGGACAGTCCTACGAGCAGTACTTC
.	.	TRBJ1-1	TRBV3-1/TRBV3-2	CASSQGRDTEAFF	TGTGCCAGCAGCCAAGGGAGGGACACTGAAGCTTTCTTT
.	.	TRBJ2-1	TRBV12-5	CASGLRSRGKPSYNEQFF	TGTGCTAGTGGTTTGAGGAGTCGCGGAAAACCCTCCTACAATGAGCAGTTCTTC
.	TRBD1	TRBJ1-5	TRBV28	CASSSGQGTRQPQHF	TGTGCCAGCAGTTCGGGACAGGGGACGCGTCAGCCCCAGCATTTT
.	TRBD1	TRBJ2-7	TRBV11-3	CASSQGQGMGEQYF	TGTGCCAGCAGCCAAGGACAGGGAATGGGCGAGCAGTACTTC
.	TRBD1	TRBJ2-3	TRBV6-5	CASIMGQGQDTQYF	TGTGCCAGCATCATGGGACAGGGCCAAGATACGCAGTATTTT
.	.	TRBJ1-5	TRBV4-2	CASSQEGGPSNQPQHF	TGTGCCAGCAGCCAAGAGGGGGGGCCCAGCAATCAGCCCCAGCATTTT
.	TRBD2	TRBJ2-7	TRBV7-2	CASSLVWGDYSSYEQYF	TGTGCCAGCAGCTTAGTATGGGGGGACTATTCCTCCTACGAGCAGTACTTC
.	TRBD1	TRBJ1-1	TRBV29-1	CSVFIPGGHDTEAFF	TGCAGCGTTTTTATTCCAGGGGGCCATGACACTGAAGCTTTCTTT
.	TRBD2	TRBJ2-3	TRBV28	CASSGAGGLTDTQYF	TGTGCCAGCAGTGGGGCGGGAGGCCTCACAGATACGCAGTATTTT
.	.	TRBJ1-5	TRBV10-3	CAISEPGNQPQHF	TGTGCCATCAGTGAACCAGGGAATCAGCCCCAGCATTTT